The 8 T cell receptor beta chains listed next were all sequenced from one sample in a study of tumor-infiltrating lymphocytes in localized non-small cell lung cancer. Profiling relied on immunoSEQ multiplex PCR, and the TCRdb table lists in-frame clones only, not all of them. Of roughly 6,400 clones listed, 60% to 80% are singletons. The source material was uninvolved lung tissue not adjacent to the tumor. These receptors all come from a human donor with non-small cell lung cancer.

The V call is TRBV7-2, the J call TRBJ1-1; D not resolved. V was trimmed by 2 bases and J by 4 bases, leaving 8 bases between them. This CDR3 comprises 13 residues. Germline V gives CDR1 SGHTA, CDR2 FQGNSA. CDR3: CASSLLQSTEAFF. For the CDR3, the DNA is TGTGCCAGCAGCTTATTACAGAGCACTGAAGCTTTCTTT.

V usage is TRBV18 and J usage is TRBJ1-6; D is undetermined. Trimming shortened V by 5 bases and J by 5 bases, and 13 bases separated the two germline ends. This CDR3 spans 15 amino acids. Germline V gives CDR1 KGHSH, CDR2 LQKENI. This chain's CDR3 is CASSADMVHNSPLHF. CDR3 DNA sequence: TGTGCCAGCTCAGCCGACATGGTTCATAATTCACCCCTCCACTTT.

The rearrangement links TRBV29-1 to TRBJ2-7, with D perhaps matching TRBD1 or TRBD2 (5 bases each). This CDR3 comprises 12 residues. CDR1 and CDR2 (germline): SQVTM, ANQGSEA. V gave up 1 base and J gave up 3 bases, with 7 bases separating them. The CDR3 nucleotides read TGCAGCGTTGAAGGGGACGACTACGAGCAGTACTTC. Translation gives CSVEGDDYEQYF.

This rearrangement joins TRBV28 to TRBJ1-2, with D tentatively TRBD1 (5 bases). The CDR3 runs 14 residues. Trimming cost V 3 bases and J 7 bases, with 15 bases left between them. Germline CDR1 is MDHEN and CDR2 is SYDVKM. The CDR3 protein is CASSLGTESFGYTF. DNA for the CDR3: TGTGCCAGCAGTTTGGGGACTGAGTCGTTTGGCTACACCTTC.

This clone appeared a single time. The gene calls are TRBV10-3 and TRBJ2-5, with 15 bases lining up with TRBD2. The CDR3 has 16 amino acids. After removal of 8 bases from V and 5 bases from J, the junction contained 9 bases not matched to a gene. The germline V gene has CDR1 ENHRY and CDR2 SYGVKD. CDR3 protein: CAISGTSGGLAETQYF. CDR3 coding DNA: TGTGCCATCTCCGGGACTAGCGGGGGGTTGGCGGAGACCCAGTACTTC.

This CDR3 reads CSVGKQGYGYTF. The CDR3 DNA reads TGCAGCGTTGGGAAACAGGGTTATGGCTACACCTTC. The chain links TRBV29-1 to TRBJ1-2; maybe TRBD1 (6 bases). Germline-derived CDR1 and CDR2 are SQVTM and ANQGSEA. This CDR3 is 12 amino acids long. Trimming pared 4 bases from V and 5 bases from J, leaving 11 bases between.

The genes are TRBV29-1 and TRBJ2-3, with D possibly matching TRBD1 (6 bases). Germline CDR1 SQVTM, CDR2 ANQGSEA. The CDR3 has 14 amino acids. Trimming took 6 bases from V and 0 from J, leaving 13 bases between them. This CDR3 is CSVNLGTSTDTQYF. The CDR3 bases are TGCAGCGTCAACCTCGGGACAAGCACAGATACGCAGTATTTT.

This chain uses TRBV18 with TRBJ2-5, with 9 bases fitting TRBD1. J was trimmed by 4 bases and V by 0 bases; bases with no gene match: 3. The CDR3 loop spans 15 amino acids. Germline loops: CDR1 KGHSH, CDR2 LQKENI. In DNA, the CDR3 is TGTGCCAGCTCACCACCGGGACAGGGAGGAGAGACCCAGTACTTC. Translation gives CASSPPGQGGETQYF.